This is a list of T cell receptor beta chains from one sample in a study of blood T cell repertoires in COVID-19. Measured with immunoSEQ multiplex PCR; TCRdb has only the in-frame clones, and not every one. The sample includes 390,000 or so clones, more than 75% of them seen just once. The specimen was PBMCs or T cells enriched from blood (not recorded which). The receptors stem from a woman in her forties or fifties who had recovered from COVID-19. Both conserved end residues are part of each CDR3. The D gene is left open where the match is weak. Clone size appears in some rows only: once, few, many, or a class for an expanded clone.

V	D	size	J	DNA	CDR3
TRBV7-9	-	-	TRBJ2-1	TGTGCCAGCAGCTCAGCCCGGTATGAGCAGTTCTTC	CASSSARYEQFF
TRBV6-1	-	-	TRBJ2-2	TGTGCCAGCAGGCCCTATAGCGGGGAGCTGTTTTTT	CASRPYSGELFF
TRBV7-9	-	-	TRBJ1-1	TGTGCCAGCAGCTTAGGCAGGGCCGCTGAAGCTTTCTTT	CASSLGRAAEAFF
TRBV6-4	TRBD1	-	TRBJ1-1	TGTGCCAGCAGGGCTAGACAGGGGGCGAACACTGAAGCTTTCTTT	CASRARQGANTEAFF
TRBV11-3	-	-	TRBJ1-5	TGTGCCAGCAGCTTAGTTTACAGGTCCGGTCAGCCCCAGCATTTT	CASSLVYRSGQPQHF
TRBV30	TRBD1	-	TRBJ1-6	TGTGCCTGGAACCGGGACAGCCAGAATTCACCCCTCCACTTT	CAWNRDSQNSPLHF
TRBV5-8	-	-	TRBJ1-1	TGTGCCAGCAGCGCGTTGGCTCGGGGCACTGAAGCTTTCTTT	CASSALARGTEAFF
TRBV5-1	-	-	TRBJ1-4	TGCGCCAGCAGCTTGGCCTCCGGGAACGAAAAACTGTTTTTT	CASSLASGNEKLFF
TRBV5-6	TRBD1	-	TRBJ2-5	TGTGCCAGCAGCTCGAGGACAGGACTGTGGACCCAGTACTTC	CASSSRTGLWTQYF
TRBV6-5	TRBD1	-	TRBJ2-7	TGTGCCAGCACTCCCCGGGGACAGGGGGCTTTCAAGCAGTACTTC	CASTPRGQGAFKQYF
TRBV5-6	TRBD2	-	TRBJ2-5	TGTGCCAGCAGCTTGGGGCTAGCGGGGGGTCAAGAGACCCAGTACTTC	CASSLGLAGGQETQYF
TRBV5-1	TRBD2	-	TRBJ2-3	TGCGCCAGCAGCCAGCGGGGGGGGCACAGCACAGATACGCAGTATTTT	CASSQRGGHSTDTQYF
TRBV24-1	-	-	TRBJ1-3	TGTGCCACCAGTGATTTCTGGGACATAGGAAACACCATATATTTT	CATSDFWDIGNTIYF
TRBV6-1	-	-	TRBJ1-1	TGTGCCAGCAACCCTACCTCGAGGGCTATTGCTGAAGCTTTCTTT	CASNPTSRAIAEAFF
TRBV28	TRBD2	-	TRBJ2-4	TGTGCCAGCAGTTTAGCTAGCGGGGGGGCCCCCCAAAACATTCAGTACTTC	CASSLASGGAPQNIQYF
TRBV6-5	-	few	TRBJ1-1	TGTGCCAGCAGCCCCGGCGGGCCGACTGAAGCTTTCTTT	CASSPGGPTEAFF
TRBV19	-	-	TRBJ2-5	TGTGCCAGTAGTTCCACTCGGACAGTCGCCCAAGAGACCCAGTACTTC	CASSSTRTVAQETQYF
TRBV5-5	TRBD1	-	TRBJ1-4	TGTGCCAGCAGCAGTATTCCCGGGACAGGGGTATCTAATGAAAAACTGTTTTTT	CASSSIPGTGVSNEKLFF
TRBV18	TRBD1	-	TRBJ1-5	TGTGCCAGCTCACCGCAGGGGGCGGTCGGCAATCAGCCCCAGCATTTT	CASSPQGAVGNQPQHF
TRBV29-1	TRBD2	-	TRBJ2-3	TGCAGCGTTGAAGGGGCGGCTAGCGGGGCAACAGATACGCAGTATTTT	CSVEGAASGATDTQYF
TRBV2	-	-	TRBJ2-2	TGTGCCAGCAGATCGAAACAGGGGAACACCGGGGAGCTGTTTTTT	CASRSKQGNTGELFF
TRBV27	TRBD1	-	TRBJ1-3	TGTGCCAGCAGTTTATCGACAGGGTCCGGAAACACCATATATTTT	CASSLSTGSGNTIYF
TRBV3-1/TRBV3-2	TRBD2	-	TRBJ2-1	TGTGCCAGCAGTCTTACTAGCGGGGGAAGCAATGAGCAGTTCTTC	CASSLTSGGSNEQFF
TRBV24-1	-	-	TRBJ2-7	TGTGCCACCAGTCCCGGGAACTACGAGCAGTACTTC	CATSPGNYEQYF
TRBV7-9	TRBD1	few	TRBJ1-2	TGTGCCAGCAGGGAAATTCCAGGGGGCGATGGCTACACCTTC	CASREIPGGDGYTF
TRBV7-2	-	once	TRBJ2-7	TGTGCCAGCAGCTTAGGTCAGGGGACCTACGAGCAGTACTTC	CASSLGQGTYEQYF
TRBV28	-	-	TRBJ1-2	TGTGCCAGCAGTCCCCCCAAGGGGGGGAATGGCTACACCTTC	CASSPPKGGNGYTF
TRBV6-5	-	-	TRBJ1-1	TGTGCCAGCAGCCCCTACACTGAAGCTTTCTTT	CASSPYTEAFF
TRBV5-6	-	-	TRBJ2-1	TGTGCCAGCAGCTTGGTACGGGGCGGGGATGAGCAGTTCTTC	CASSLVRGGDEQFF
TRBV4-1	TRBD1	-	TRBJ1-5	TGCGCCAGCAGCCCGTCCCTGGGACAGGCAGACAATCAGCCCCAGCATTTT	CASSPSLGQADNQPQHF
TRBV12-3/TRBV12-4	-	-	TRBJ1-1	TGTGCCAGCAGCCGACTTGCTTATCTAGCTTTCTTT	CASSRLAYLAFF
TRBV4-3	-	-	TRBJ2-5	TGCGCCAGCAGCCAAGGACCGGGACAAGAGACCCAGTACTTC	CASSQGPGQETQYF
TRBV30	-	-	TRBJ2-6	TGTGCCTGGAGCCCGGGGACTGTTTCTGGGGCCAACGTCCTGACTTTC	CAWSPGTVSGANVLTF
TRBV19	-	-	TRBJ2-2	TGTGCCAGTAGTATTCAGGGAACCGGGGAGCTGTTTTTT	CASSIQGTGELFF
TRBV5-1	-	-	TRBJ1-5	TGCGCCAGCAGCTTGCAGGGTCTGAATAATCAGCCCCAGCATTTT	CASSLQGLNNQPQHF
TRBV9	-	once	TRBJ1-6	TGTGCCAGCAGCTTTCAGGGTGACGAACCACCCCTCCACTTT	CASSFQGDEPPLHF
TRBV7-2	TRBD1	-	TRBJ1-1	TGTGCCAGCAGTCCACCGGGACAGGGGGCCCTACGTCTATTT	CASSPPGQGALRLF
TRBV7-2	TRBD1	-	TRBJ2-5	TGTGCCAGCAGCTTAACGGCAGGGGGCAGGGAGACCCAGTACTTC	CASSLTAGGRETQYF
TRBV7-2	TRBD2	-	TRBJ2-3	TGTGCCAGCAGCGCAAGCGGGGGGAGAGCAGATACGCAGTATTTT	CASSASGGRADTQYF
TRBV6-5	-	once	TRBJ1-1	TGTGCCAGCAGTTACTCCGCGACAATGAACACTGAAGCTTTCTTT	CASSYSATMNTEAFF
TRBV5-5	-	-	TRBJ2-7	TGTGCCAGCAGCGCAAGCGGCGAGCAGTACTTC	CASSASGEQYF
TRBV30	-	-	TRBJ1-1	TGTGCCTGGAGACGCGGTATGAACACTGAAGCTTTCTTT	CAWRRGMNTEAFF
TRBV6-4	TRBD2	-	TRBJ2-3	TGTGCCAGCAGTCCAATAGCGGGGGGCACAGATACGCAGTATTTT	CASSPIAGGTDTQYF
TRBV7-2	TRBD1	-	TRBJ1-2	TGTGCCAGCAGCGCAACCGGGACAGCATATGGCTACACCTTC	CASSATGTAYGYTF
TRBV4-2	TRBD2	-	TRBJ2-5	TGTGCCAGCAGCCAAGAGGGGCTAGCGGGGGGTGTTGGCCAAGAGACCCAGTACTTC	CASSQEGLAGGVGQETQYF
TRBV7-9	-	-	TRBJ1-2	TGTGCCAGCACCGTGACAGGAGCGGGAGGCTACACCTTC	CASTVTGAGGYTF
TRBV2	TRBD1	-	TRBJ1-2	TGTGCCAGGGGGACAGGGGAAGGCTACACCTTC	CARGTGEGYTF
TRBV7-9	-	-	TRBJ1-6	TGTGCCAGCAGCTCATTCCTGGGGGGGAATTCACCCCTCCACTTT	CASSSFLGGNSPLHF
TRBV7-9	TRBD1	-	TRBJ1-2	TGTGCCAGCAGCGTCGACAGGGGGAACTATGGCTACACCTTC	CASSVDRGNYGYTF
TRBV19	-	many	TRBJ1-1	TGTGCCAGTAGTATAGAGAGGGTGGCTTTCTTT	CASSIERVAFF
TRBV7-8	-	-	TRBJ1-5	TGTGCCAGCAGCTTGTGGCAGGGGAGCAATCAGCCCCAGCATTTT	CASSLWQGSNQPQHF
TRBV5-4	TRBD2	-	TRBJ2-7	TGTGCCAGCAGCCCGGGACTAGCGGGAGTATACGAGCAGTACTTC	CASSPGLAGVYEQYF